A selection of T cell receptor beta chains follows, all from one sample in a study of blood T cell repertoires in COVID-19. Produced via immunoSEQ multiplex PCR; TCRdb's table is partial and in-frame only. The sample holds around 270,000 clones; approximately 86% are singletons and the top ten take approximately 5.3%. Sequenced material: peripheral blood. Source of these receptors: a woman in her sixties with COVID-19, enrolled during active disease. The CDR3 runs from the conserved cysteine through the conserved F or W. D genes are given only for firm matches. Where a row states a size, it is once, few, many or the class of an expanded clone; other rows omit it.

V gene	clone size	D gene	J gene	CDR3 protein	CDR3 DNA
TRBV2	-	TRBD1	TRBJ2-3	CASNDRGTDTQYF	TGTGCCAGTAATGACAGGGGCACAGATACGCAGTATTTT
TRBV11-2	-	TRBD2	TRBJ2-7	CASSLVPSGSYEQYF	TGTGCCAGCAGCTTAGTTCCTAGCGGGAGCTACGAGCAGTACTTC
TRBV28	-	TRBD2	TRBJ2-1	CASSRGLANEQFF	TGTGCCAGCAGTCGAGGACTAGCCAATGAGCAGTTCTTC
TRBV5-1	-	-	TRBJ1-3	CASFPGGASSGNTIYF	TGCGCCAGCTTCCCGGGGGGGGCAAGCTCTGGAAACACCATATATTTT
TRBV11-3	once	-	TRBJ2-2	CASSSSRGRGGELFF	TGTGCCAGCAGCTCCTCCAGGGGACGAGGCGGGGAGCTGTTTTTT
TRBV27	-	TRBD1	TRBJ1-5	CASSFSGGYQPQHF	TGTGCCAGCAGCTTTTCAGGGGGCTATCAGCCCCAGCATTTT
TRBV19	-	-	TRBJ2-7	CASSIGPYYEQYF	TGTGCCAGTAGTATAGGCCCCTACTACGAGCAGTACTTC
TRBV6-5	once	TRBD1	TRBJ1-2	CASSTGGRYGYTF	TGTGCCAGCAGTACAGGGGGCCGCTATGGCTACACCTTC
TRBV19	once	-	TRBJ1-1	CASNKQGGGTEAFF	TGTGCCAGTAATAAACAGGGCGGGGGCACTGAAGCTTTCTTT
TRBV6-5	-	-	TRBJ1-1	CASSIERNTEAFF	TGTGCCAGCAGTATAGAAAGGAACACTGAAGCTTTCTTT
TRBV10-1	-	TRBD2	TRBJ2-1	CATQTWASGRSSSYNEQFF	TGCGCCACACAGACCTGGGCTAGCGGGAGGTCGAGCTCCTACAATGAGCAGTTCTTC
TRBV7-8	once	-	TRBJ1-4	CASSLARSGREKLFF	TGTGCCAGCAGCTTAGCGAGGTCAGGGCGGGAAAAACTGTTTTTT
TRBV3-1/TRBV3-2	-	-	TRBJ1-3	CASSSRGYSGNTIYF	TGTGCCAGCAGCTCCAGGGGCTACTCTGGAAACACCATATATTTT
TRBV9	few	TRBD2	TRBJ2-1	CASSVGAGVGEQFF	TGTGCCAGCAGCGTAGGTGCGGGAGTCGGTGAGCAGTTCTTC
TRBV28	-	-	TRBJ1-1	CASSAQGKAEAFF	TGTGCCAGCAGTGCTCAGGGAAAGGCTGAAGCTTTCTTT
TRBV30	-	TRBD2	TRBJ2-1	CAWSTGTSGYNEQFF	TGTGCCTGGAGTACCGGGACTAGCGGCTACAATGAGCAGTTCTTC
TRBV30	once	-	TRBJ2-5	CAWNMDTQETQYF	TGTGCCTGGAATATGGACACCCAAGAGACCCAGTACTTC
TRBV28	few	TRBD1	TRBJ1-2	CASSFPGTAVYGYTF	TGTGCCAGCAGTTTTCCCGGGACAGCGGTCTATGGCTACACCTTC
TRBV11-2	-	TRBD1	TRBJ1-1	CASSLVRDRYTEAFF	TGTGCCAGCAGCTTAGTCCGGGACAGATACACTGAAGCTTTCTTT
TRBV7-2	-	TRBD1	TRBJ1-2	CASSPYVAGGYGYTF	TGTGCCAGCAGCCCCTATGTGGCAGGGGGATATGGCTACACCTTC
TRBV27	-	-	TRBJ1-2	CASSFTGRPRLTF	TGTGCCAGCAGTTTCACGGGTCGGCCACGCCTCACCTTC
TRBV4-3	-	TRBD2	TRBJ2-3	CASSQTSGRVGTDTQYF	TGCGCCAGCAGCCAGACTAGCGGGAGGGTGGGAACAGATACGCAGTATTTT
TRBV7-2	-	-	TRBJ2-1	CASSPGQPSYNEQFF	TGTGCCAGCAGCCCAGGACAACCCTCCTACAATGAGCAGTTCTTC
TRBV2	-	TRBD2	TRBJ2-7	CASLEAGVSYEQYF	TGTGCCAGCCTAGAGGCGGGGGTCTCCTACGAGCAGTACTTC